Below, 4 T cell receptor beta chains from the same sample are listed, as sequenced in a study of Tregs in tolerant kidney transplant recipients. Recipients received nonmyeloablative bone marrow transplants from related graft donors, with transient mixed chimerism. Profiled with immunoSEQ multiplex PCR; TCRdb holds only in-frame clones, not every one. This sample contains some 15,000 clones. The sequences come from CD4+ T cells from blood (PBMCs), collected 12 months after the transplant. These receptors all stem from a human patient who received a combined kidney and bone marrow transplant. Some of the T cells might come from the graft donor.

The DNA read from the CDR3 is TGCAGTGTTAAACGGGACAGGGTCAACAATGAG. It is translated as CSVKRDRVNNE. The entire CDR3 protein is CSVKRDRVNNEQFF. The V and J genes are TRBV20-1 and TRBJ2-1, with 9 positions matching TRBD1. The read falls 3 residues short of the CDR3 end, and the missing part is taken from the germline J gene. The germline V gene has CDR1 DFQATT and CDR2 SNEGSKA (reference sequence). This CDR3 has 14 amino acids. Trimming took 7 bases from V and 5 from J; bases not matched to a gene: 9.

A note on this clone: The CDR3 end is not reached by the read, which stops 3 residues before it; the germline J gene fills it in. V is TRBV20-1 and J is TRBJ2-1, with a possible D match to TRBD2 (6 bases). Per germline, CDR1 DFQATT and CDR2 SNEGSKA (reference sequence). The CDR3 has 16 residues. The germline V and J ends were trimmed by 1 base and 0 bases, with 13 bases remaining between them. The CDR3 is CSARGLEAGSYNEQFF. The sequenced CDR3 bases are TGCAGTGCTAGAGGACTGGAAGCGGGCTCCTACAATGAG.

CDR3 bases read: TGTGCCTGGAGCGAAGCTTTCGGAAACACC. It yields the protein CAWSEAFGNT. The whole CDR3 reads CAWSEAFGNTIYF. V usage is TRBV30 and J usage is TRBJ1-3, with D uncertain. The read terminates 3 residues ahead of where the CDR3 ends, so the germline J gene completes it. Trimming stripped 3 bases from V and 4 bases from J, with 10 bases between. Germline lookup yields CDR1 GTSNPN and CDR2 SVGIG (reference sequence). This CDR3 is built from 13 residues. Combining the CDR3 with reference TRBV30 and TRBJ1-3 gives the whole variable domain SQTIHQWPATLVQPVGSPLSLECTVEGTSNPNLYWYRQAAGRGLQLLFYSVGIGQISSEVPQNLSASRPQDRQFILSSKKLLLSDSGFYLCAWSEAFGNTIYFGEGSWLTVV.

In the case of this clone: The read terminates 3 residues before the CDR3 end, so the remaining end is supplied by the germline J gene. This chain connects TRBV4-1 to TRBJ2-5; 11 bases are shared with TRBD2. Germline CDR1 reads MGHRA; CDR2 reads YSYEKL. CDR3 length equals 16 residues. J lost 2 bases, V lost 1 base, and 3 bases had no gene match. This chain's CDR3 is CASSQGLAGGQETQYF. The covered CDR3 bases are TGCGCCAGCAGCCAAGGGTTAGCGGGAGGGCAAGAGACC.